The present T cell receptor (beta chain) was sequenced within a study of cytomegalovirus exposure and HLA in healthy donors. Trimming took off 1 base at V and 10 bases at J, with 9 bases between the two ends. Germline V gene sequence: CDR1 SGHDT, CDR2 YYEEEE. This CDR3 spans 12 amino acids. Use of 60 Vbeta and 13 Jbeta primers characterized the PCR. The repertoire was sequenced with immunoSEQ multiplex PCR; TCRdb's copy has only in-frame clones and lacks some. The sample has roughly 130,000 clones, roughly three quarters seen once. The TCR comes from a female donor in good health and CMV-seronegative. The rearrangement links TRBV5-6 to TRBJ2-1, with a weak D call TRBD1 (5 bases). Material: PBMCs. CDR3 sequence (DNA): TGTGCCAGCAGCTTGCAGGGAAACGAGCAGTTCTTC. Amino acids: CASSLQGNEQFF.